This T cell receptor beta chain was sequenced for a study of cytomegalovirus exposure and HLA in healthy donors (dated by TCRdb to about 2017). Study-level background: In an earlier analysis of 450 to 750 of the donors, approximately 300 Gb of sequence data and 90 million to 120 million unique TCR beta sequences from about 190 million T cells were reported. In a later genetic analysis, genome-wide SNP genotypes for 398 of the 666 donors were used, and that subset was treated as a discovery cohort. The number of donors typed differed by locus, with 629-630 for A, B, C, DRB1 and DQB1, around 560 for DQA1, 600 to 610 for DPA1, and about 450 for DPB1. Of the approximately 370 genotyped donors, roughly 76% were placed in the genetic ancestry cluster associated with self-reported Caucasian donors. About 5 DR-DQ haplotypes were handled as single units for association and clustering, since linkage in the cohort was strong. Rather than drawing on any new phenotypic data, the later analysis identified candidate immune exposures from TCR beta sequences and the way those sequences occurred across donors. The study combined high-throughput TCR immunosequencing, statistical association of individual TCRs with disease status, and machine learning to predict cytomegalovirus infection status. The study used immunosequencing to profile the T cell repertoires of hundreds of subjects and linked those repertoires to cytomegalovirus serostatus. About 280 gigabases of sequencing data and roughly 81 million unique TCR sequences made up an early release that covered several hundred HLA-typed donors. A separate validation cohort of over a hundred different subjects was used in addition to the roughly 700-subject first cohort. All discovery cohort repertoires had been generated using a single sequencing platform. In an earlier analysis of roughly 580 of the donors, high-throughput TCR beta sequencing was used to judge whether each TCR beta V gene segment behaved as functional or pseudogenic. Both class I and class II loci were covered by HLA typing, at four-digit resolution. The aim of the study was to test whether cataloging public T cell receptors could identify signatures of past pathogen exposure. Among about 400 genotyped donors of the cohort, an average of approximately 240,000 unique TCR beta nucleotide sequences was sequenced per donor, of which approximately 19% were non-productive. In a later analysis, previously published TCR beta repertoires from several hundred donors were re-analyzed and high-resolution HLA genotyping was added so that TCR occurrence patterns could be studied. Donor age, sex, ethnicity and CMV serostatus were compiled together with the repertoire data. On the study overall, not on this receptor specifically: A later analysis reported that several top co-occurrence clusters appeared linked to parvovirus B19, influenza, CMV and Epstein-Barr virus. A further reported finding was that TCR beta sequences accurately predicted the HLA-A and HLA-B alleles for most subjects in the first cohort. The only immune exposure information available for the cohort was CMV serostatus. In an earlier analysis of roughly 500 of the donors, most TCR beta V segments appeared in productive rearrangements about 87% or about 30% of the time, broadly matching IMGT annotations. A cluster of highly shared sequence variants was judged likely to represent a technical artifact of the sequencing pipeline. Presence/absence analyses assumed roughly uniform sequencing depth across donors, an assumption that may not hold. Because HLA typing was unavailable for some donors at each locus, only the typed subset was used in association tests. This cohort had only TCR beta chains sequenced, and the lack of alpha or paired-chain data limited which features could be detected. Assigning TCR associations to individual alleles was difficult when HLA alleles, especially DR and DQ, strongly co-occurred. Most TCR sequences were seen in very few donors, while some public TCRs were found in many individuals. A later analysis found that most CMV-associated TCR beta chains appeared HLA-restricted, with HLA associations seemingly driven largely by CMV exposure. In a later analysis, TCR association rates were found to vary across HLA loci, with the most associated TCRs seen for DRB1 alleles and the fewest for HLA-C alleles. In vitro tests confirmed that three of the cytomegalovirus-associated TCR beta chains recognize cytomegalovirus antigens. A total of fewer than 200 TCR beta chains were listed by the study as associated with cytomegalovirus. A later analysis found that HLA-associated TCR beta chains were more clonally expanded and had lower generation probabilities than equally common non-associated chains. Cytomegalovirus status was reported to be diagnosed by the classifier with high specificity and sensitivity in both the original and validation cohorts. Specific HLA alleles were associated with 15,000 to 20,000 TCR beta sequences at a false discovery rate of 0.05 in a later analysis. Linkage disequilibrium might explain the correlated functional status among segregating V segments, but an unknown experimental factor could not be ruled out. Because counts were too low, some 17 rarely observed V segments, including chromosome 9 orphons, were left out of the earlier analysis of some 640 of the donors. An association between a missense DCLRE1C variant and V-gene and J-gene trimming of TCR beta chains was found in a later genetic analysis and replicated in an independent cohort. The authors suggested that the approach could potentially be extended to other disease states and immunological phenotypes. According to a later genetic analysis, donors in an Asian-associated ancestry cluster had fewer N-insertions in productive TCRs than the approximately 670-donor mean.

The cohort consisted of 650 to 850 healthy bone marrow donors. All cohort members were sampled while nominally healthy, although unrecorded immune exposures were likely present. The donor was CMV seronegative and was included in the group of several hundred seronegative cohort members. A peripheral blood sample was collected from each donor, and TCR beta sequencing was performed on peripheral blood mononuclear cells. The Qiagen DNeasy Blood Extraction Kit was used to extract genomic DNA from the blood cell samples. Receptor libraries were prepared by the immunoSEQ multiplex PCR assay. For the multiplex PCR, a mixture combining 60 forward primers for TCR Vbeta segments and 13 reverse primers for TCR Jbeta segments was used. The CDR3 region of rearranged TCR beta genes was amplified from genomic DNA by a multiplex PCR assay. The Illumina HiSeq System was used to sequence the amplified TCR beta libraries as 87-base-pair reads. The paper's data handling went like this. A later analysis counted tens of millions of unique TCR beta chains across the approximately 700 repertoires, and some 11 million of these chains were shared by at least two donors. Raw reads were error-corrected and collapsed into unique sequences by a nearest-neighbor algorithm in which closely related sequences were merged to remove PCR and sequencing errors. V, D and J gene segments were assigned by aligning CDR3 sequences to IMGT reference sequences. For a sequence to be retained, a match of at least six nucleotides to both a V gene segment and a J gene segment was required. A rearrangement counted as productive if the CDR3 had no stop codons and remained in frame with V and J, and every other rearrangement counted as non-productive. Following IMGT convention, CDR3 was defined as the stretch from the second conserved V-encoded cysteine up to the conserved J-encoded phenylalanine. In an earlier analysis of around 570 of the donors, sequences lacking an unambiguous match to a single V gene segment were excluded. In an earlier analysis of several hundred of the donors, V segments were called functional above 56.7% productive rearrangements and were called segregating when the between-donor standard deviation exceeded 5%. A statistical classification framework was built for diagnosing cytomegalovirus status from the catalog of TCR beta chain sequences. In a later analysis, V and J genes were assigned by comparing TCR nucleotide sequences against IMGT/GENE-DB human TR gene sequences. A later analysis assigned CDR3 sequences and most-parsimonious VDJ recombination scenarios with the TCRdist pipeline. In a later analysis, each TCR beta chain was defined by its CDR3 amino acid sequence together with its V-gene family, and reads without a unique V-gene family were excluded. To address suspected cross-contamination and a sequencing artifact, a later analysis removed 450 to 700 highly shared, low-generation-probability nucleotide sequences. A later analysis calculated a clonal expansion index for each public chain from normalized within-repertoire ranks of inferred template counts. In a later analysis, generation probabilities were computed with a VDJ recombination model fitted to out-of-frame rearrangements, and the resulting probabilities were checked against IGoR. In a later analysis, hypergeometric tests were used to score TCR-TCR, TCR-HLA and TCR-CMV co-occurrence, with a repertoire-size bias correction applied to TCR pairs. To estimate false discovery rates, a later analysis permuted the HLA or CMV assignments 20 times. A later analysis grouped co-occurring TCRs with DBSCAN, adding TCRdist sequence similarity when clustering within HLA-allele-positive subsets. Repertoires with fewer than 30,000 or more than 120,000 public chains, plus five repertoires with anomalous nucleotide sharing, were excluded from co-occurrence clustering. As stored in TCRdb, this immuneACCESS dataset retains in-frame rearrangements with V and J assigned. A fraction of the clones does not appear; measured against another copy, unresolved V genes explain less than half of the discrepancy, and the remainder lacks a known reason. D and trimming come from the DNA, and the V and J calls and clone size come from that table. The sample contains fewer than 60,000 clones, 82% of them found a single time. The top ten clonotypes cover 2.9% of the sample.

On this clone itself: No cognate antigen has been identified for it. Nothing much larger sits one base from this clone, and base qualities are not available.

This clonotype was sampled from a man between 50 and 59 years old in good health and CMV-seronegative. The sample consisted of PBMCs.

The DNA is as follows: TGTGCCAGCGACATCGGGAGTGCCACAGATACGCAGTATTTT. The resulting protein is CASDIGSATDTQYF. This chain is built from TRBV2 and TRBJ2-3; tentative D gene TRBD2, with 6 bases matching. Cut back by 8 bases and 2 bases, the V and J ends lie 14 bases apart. Its CDR3 holds 14 amino acids, cysteine through phenylalanine. Kept here is only the CDR3 DNA, which spans 42 bases and is read in frame from base 1. Per the germline V gene, SNHLY is the CDR1 and FYNNEI is the CDR2.